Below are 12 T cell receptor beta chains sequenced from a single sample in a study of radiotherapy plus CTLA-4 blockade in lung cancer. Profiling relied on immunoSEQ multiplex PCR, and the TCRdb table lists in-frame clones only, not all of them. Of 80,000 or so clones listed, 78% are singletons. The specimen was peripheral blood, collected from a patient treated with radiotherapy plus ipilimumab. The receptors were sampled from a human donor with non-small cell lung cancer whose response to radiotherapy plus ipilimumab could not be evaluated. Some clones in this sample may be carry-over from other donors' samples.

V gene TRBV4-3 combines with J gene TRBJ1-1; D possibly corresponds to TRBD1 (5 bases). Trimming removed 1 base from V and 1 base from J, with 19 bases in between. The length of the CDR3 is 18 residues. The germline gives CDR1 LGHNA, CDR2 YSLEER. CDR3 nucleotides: TGCGCCAGCAGCCAAGTACCGGCGGGGGAGTTGGGGAACACTGAAGCTTTCTTT. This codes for CASSQVPAGELGNTEAFF.

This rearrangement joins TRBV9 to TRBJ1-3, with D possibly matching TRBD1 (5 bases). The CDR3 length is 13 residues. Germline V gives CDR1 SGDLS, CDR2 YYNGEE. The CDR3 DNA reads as TGTGCTTGGCCCGGGGGCTCTGGAAACACCATATATTTT. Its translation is CAWPGGSGNTIYF.

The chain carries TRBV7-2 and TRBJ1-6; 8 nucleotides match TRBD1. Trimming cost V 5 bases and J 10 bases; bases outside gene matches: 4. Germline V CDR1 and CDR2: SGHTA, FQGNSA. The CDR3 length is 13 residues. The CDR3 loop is CASSRQGRSPLHF. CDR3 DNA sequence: TGTGCCAGCAGCCGACAGGGGAGGTCACCCCTCCACTTT.

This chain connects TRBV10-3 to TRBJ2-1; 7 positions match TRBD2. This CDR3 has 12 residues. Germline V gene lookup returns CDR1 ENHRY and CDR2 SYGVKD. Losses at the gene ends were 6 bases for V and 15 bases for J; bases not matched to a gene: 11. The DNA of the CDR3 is TGTGCCATCAGCGCCAGGGAGGGGCAAGCGTTCTTC. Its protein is CAISAREGQAFF.

CDR3 protein: CASNGQVLGEQYF. CDR3 coding DNA: TGTGCCAGCAACGGACAGGTGCTGGGCGAGCAGTACTTC. The rearrangement uses TRBV28 and TRBJ2-7; 7 bases match TRBD1. The CDR3 loop spans 13 amino acids. With V trimmed by 7 bases and J by 6 bases, 9 bases remained unmatched. Germline CDR1 reads MDHEN; CDR2 reads SYDVKM.

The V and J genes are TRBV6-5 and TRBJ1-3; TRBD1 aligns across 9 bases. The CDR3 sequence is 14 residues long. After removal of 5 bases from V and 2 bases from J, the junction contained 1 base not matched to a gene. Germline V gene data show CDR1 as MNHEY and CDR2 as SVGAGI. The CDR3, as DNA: TGTGCCAGCAGTAGACAGGGGGCTGGAAACACCATATATTTT. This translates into CASSRQGAGNTIYF.

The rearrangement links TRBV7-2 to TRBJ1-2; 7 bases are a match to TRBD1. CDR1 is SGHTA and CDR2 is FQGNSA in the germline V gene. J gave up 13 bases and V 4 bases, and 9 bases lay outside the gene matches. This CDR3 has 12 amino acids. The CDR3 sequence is CASSSSTGFCTF. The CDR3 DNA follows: TGTGCCAGCAGCTCCTCGACAGGGTTCTGCACCTTC.

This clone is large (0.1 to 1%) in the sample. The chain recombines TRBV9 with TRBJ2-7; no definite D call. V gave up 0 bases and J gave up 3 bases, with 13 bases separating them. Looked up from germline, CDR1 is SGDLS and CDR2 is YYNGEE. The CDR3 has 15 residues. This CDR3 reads CASSVEESPSYEQYF. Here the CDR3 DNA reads TGTGCCAGCAGCGTAGAGGAGTCCCCCAGCTACGAGCAGTACTTC.

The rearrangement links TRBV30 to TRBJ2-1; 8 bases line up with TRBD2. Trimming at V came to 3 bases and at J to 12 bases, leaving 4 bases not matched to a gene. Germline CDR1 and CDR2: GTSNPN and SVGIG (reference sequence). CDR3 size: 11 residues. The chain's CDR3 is CAWSRGGPQFF. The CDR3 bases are TGTGCCTGGAGCCGCGGGGGGCCGCAGTTCTTC.

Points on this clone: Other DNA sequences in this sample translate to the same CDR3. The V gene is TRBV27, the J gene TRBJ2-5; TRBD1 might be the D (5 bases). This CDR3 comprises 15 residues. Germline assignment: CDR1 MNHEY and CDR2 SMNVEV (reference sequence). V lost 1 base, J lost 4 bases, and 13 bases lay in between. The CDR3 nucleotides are TGTGCCAGCAGTTTATTAGGGGCTGAAGGAGAGACCCAGTACTTC. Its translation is CASSLLGAEGETQYF.

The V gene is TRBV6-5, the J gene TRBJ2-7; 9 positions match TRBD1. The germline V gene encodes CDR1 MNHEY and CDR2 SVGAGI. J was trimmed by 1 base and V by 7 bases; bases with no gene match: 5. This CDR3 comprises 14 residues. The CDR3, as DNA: TGTGCCAGCACTAAACAGGGGGCTTCCTACGAGCAGTACTTC. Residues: CASTKQGASYEQYF.

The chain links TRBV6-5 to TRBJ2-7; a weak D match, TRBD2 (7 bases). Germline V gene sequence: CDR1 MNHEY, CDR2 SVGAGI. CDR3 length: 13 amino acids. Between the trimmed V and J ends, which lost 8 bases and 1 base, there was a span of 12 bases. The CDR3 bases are TGTGCCAGCTCGAGCGGGACATCCTACGAGCAGTACTTC. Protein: CASSSGTSYEQYF.